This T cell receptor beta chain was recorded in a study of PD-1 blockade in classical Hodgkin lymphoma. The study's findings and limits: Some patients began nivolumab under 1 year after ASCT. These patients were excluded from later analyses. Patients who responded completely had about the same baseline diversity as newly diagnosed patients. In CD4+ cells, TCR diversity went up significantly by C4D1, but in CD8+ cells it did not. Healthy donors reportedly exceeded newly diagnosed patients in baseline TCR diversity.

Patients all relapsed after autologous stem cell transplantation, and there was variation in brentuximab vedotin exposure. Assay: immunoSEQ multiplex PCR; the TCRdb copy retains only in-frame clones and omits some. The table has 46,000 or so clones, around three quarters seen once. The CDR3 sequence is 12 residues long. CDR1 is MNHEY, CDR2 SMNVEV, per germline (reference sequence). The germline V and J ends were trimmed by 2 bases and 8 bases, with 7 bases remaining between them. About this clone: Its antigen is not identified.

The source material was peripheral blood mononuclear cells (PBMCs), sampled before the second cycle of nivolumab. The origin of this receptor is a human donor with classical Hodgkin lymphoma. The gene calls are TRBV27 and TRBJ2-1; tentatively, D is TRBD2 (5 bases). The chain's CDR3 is CASSLSGHEQFF. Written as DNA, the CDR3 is TGTGCCAGCAGTTTAAGCGGCCATGAGCAGTTCTTC.